These T cell receptor beta chains were read from a single sample in a study of blood T cell repertoires in COVID-19. Sequenced by immunoSEQ multiplex PCR; TCRdb stores in-frame clones only, minus some. The data contain about 150,000 clones, 70% to 85% of them singletons. Sequencing was performed on peripheral blood. The receptors were sampled from an older woman with acute or convalescent COVID-19. Both conserved end residues are part of each CDR3. The D gene is left open where the match is weak. A row's size may be missing; if present it is once, few, many or a size class.

DNA	CDR3	J	size	D	V	length
TGCAGCGTCCTGCCGGCCGGTAGGGAGACCGGGGAGCTGTTTTTT	CSVLPAGRETGELFF	TRBJ2-2	.	.	TRBV29-1	15
TGTGCCAGCAGTTTAGGACAGGGCGGCTATGGCTACACCTTC	CASSLGQGGYGYTF	TRBJ1-2	once	TRBD1	TRBV6-6	14
TGTGCCAGCAGCAACTACATGGCCGAGCAGTACTTC	CASSNYMAEQYF	TRBJ2-7	.	.	TRBV5-6	12
TGCGCCAGCAGCTTGATGGAACAGGAGACCCAGTACTTC	CASSLMEQETQYF	TRBJ2-5	once	.	TRBV5-1	13
TGTGCCAGCAGCAGGGGTTTAGGTGAAGCTTTCTTT	CASSRGLGEAFF	TRBJ1-1	once	.	TRBV12-3/TRBV12-4	12
TGCAGTGCTAGTTGGCAGGGTTTCGATGGCTACACCTTC	CSASWQGFDGYTF	TRBJ1-2	.	.	TRBV20-1	13
TGTGCCAGCAGAAGAGGGACAGGGTTGACTGAAAAACTGTTTTTT	CASRRGTGLTEKLFF	TRBJ1-4	.	TRBD1	TRBV6-5	15
TGCGCCAGCAGCTTGGAGGGGTTGTATGGCTACACCTTC	CASSLEGLYGYTF	TRBJ1-2	.	.	TRBV5-1	13
TGTGCCAGCAGCTTGGTTCTCGCCCGGGAGGGGACCCAGTACTTC	CASSLVLAREGTQYF	TRBJ2-5	.	TRBD2	TRBV5-4	15
TGTGCCAGCAGCGGAAAGGGACTCCGAGGCACAGATACGCAGTATTTT	CASSGKGLRGTDTQYF	TRBJ2-3	.	.	TRBV7-9	16
TGTGCAAGTCCCTCCCCCCCGGGGGGGCCGAACACTGAAGCTTTCTTT	CASPSPPGGPNTEAFF	TRBJ1-1	.	.	TRBV12-2	16
TGTGCCAGCAGCGTAGAGGGCAGGGGGTCCTATGGCTACACCTTC	CASSVEGRGSYGYTF	TRBJ1-2	.	TRBD1	TRBV9	15
TGTGCCAGCAGTCTGCGGGACAGGGCAGGCTACACCTTC	CASSLRDRAGYTF	TRBJ1-2	few	TRBD1	TRBV2	13
TGTGCCAGCTCACCGGACAGGGGCTATGGCTACACCTTC	CASSPDRGYGYTF	TRBJ1-2	.	TRBD1	TRBV18	13
TGTGCCAGCAGTTTAACCGGGACTAGGGGAGTTAATGAGCAGTTCTTC	CASSLTGTRGVNEQFF	TRBJ2-1	.	TRBD2	TRBV6-6	16
TGTGCCAGTAGTATAAGCCGAACAGGCGCCGGGGAGCTGTTTTTT	CASSISRTGAGELFF	TRBJ2-2	.	.	TRBV19	15
TGCGCCAGCAGCCAAGATCCAGGGGCCTCGAACACTGAAGCTTTCTTT	CASSQDPGASNTEAFF	TRBJ1-1	.	.	TRBV4-1	16
TGTGCCAGCAGTGACAGGGGAGGGGATAATTCACCCCTCCACTTT	CASSDRGGDNSPLHF	TRBJ1-6	.	.	TRBV6-4	15
TGTGCCAGCGGTCGTGGGGGAGGCGAAAAACTGTTTTTT	CASGRGGGEKLFF	TRBJ1-4	.	.	TRBV9	13
TGTGCCAGCATCCCAGACAGCCAACCCCTCTATGGCTACACCTTC	CASIPDSQPLYGYTF	TRBJ1-2	once	.	TRBV2	15
TGTGCCAGCAGACAGGGTAATTCACCCCTCCACTTT	CASRQGNSPLHF	TRBJ1-6	once	.	TRBV3-1/TRBV3-2	12
TGTGCCAGTTGCCGACAGGTGAACACTGAAGCTTTCTTT	CASCRQVNTEAFF	TRBJ1-1	.	.	TRBV19	13
TGTGCCAGCAGAAGGACAGGCCCGGGGGACGAGCAGTACTTC	CASRRTGPGDEQYF	TRBJ2-7	.	.	TRBV3-1/TRBV3-2	14
TGTGCCAGCATCCCGGGCGGCGGGAACACCATATATTTT	CASIPGGGNTIYF	TRBJ1-3	.	.	TRBV12-3/TRBV12-4	13
TGCGCCAGCAGCTTGAGCGGGAGGGAGACCCAGTACTTC	CASSLSGRETQYF	TRBJ2-5	once	TRBD2	TRBV5-1	13
TGCGCCAGCAGCTCGCCGAGACAGGGTGGGGAAAGCACTGAAGCTTTCTTT	CASSSPRQGGESTEAFF	TRBJ1-1	.	TRBD1	TRBV5-1	17
TGTGCCACCAGTGAGGGACAGCTAACAGATACGCAGTATTTT	CATSEGQLTDTQYF	TRBJ2-3	.	TRBD1	TRBV24-1	14
TGTGCCACCAGTCAGGGCTATGGCTACACCTTC	CATSQGYGYTF	TRBJ1-2	.	.	TRBV24-1	11
TGCGCCAGCAGCTTGGTGTCAGGGGGATATAATTCACCCCTCCACTTT	CASSLVSGGYNSPLHF	TRBJ1-6	.	TRBD1	TRBV5-1	16
TGTGCCAGCACCCTGAGAGAGAAAGCTTTCTTT	CASTLREKAFF	TRBJ1-1	.	.	TRBV28	11
TGTGCCAGCATCCCCCCCACGGGAAGCACAGATACGCAGTATTTT	CASIPPTGSTDTQYF	TRBJ2-3	.	.	TRBV6-5	15
TGCAGTGCTAGTCTTAGCGGGGGCCCCTCCTACAATGAGCAGTTCTTC	CSASLSGGPSYNEQFF	TRBJ2-1	.	TRBD2	TRBV20-1	16
TGTGCCAGCAGTCCCTATAAAAGCCTCACTGAAGCTTTCTTT	CASSPYKSLTEAFF	TRBJ1-1	.	.	TRBV6-5	14
TGTGCCATCAGTGAGTCGCGACAGGGGAATGGCTACACCTTC	CAISESRQGNGYTF	TRBJ1-2	.	TRBD1	TRBV10-3	14
TGTGCCAGCTCATCTACCGGGACAGGAGGTTTCTACGAGCAGTACTTC	CASSSTGTGGFYEQYF	TRBJ2-7	few	TRBD1	TRBV18	16
TGTGCCAGCAGCTGGACTAGCGGGGGGGCCCTCGAGACCCAGTACTTC	CASSWTSGGALETQYF	TRBJ2-5	few	TRBD2	TRBV9	16
TGTGCCAGCAACATTAGGGGACTAGCGCGGGGCAATGAGCAGTTCTTC	CASNIRGLARGNEQFF	TRBJ2-1	.	TRBD2	TRBV5-5	16
TGTGCCAGCAGTTTCACAGGGGGCGAGACCCAGTACTTC	CASSFTGGETQYF	TRBJ2-5	.	TRBD1	TRBV12-3/TRBV12-4	13
TGCGCCAGCAGCCAAGGGGGAGGAAACTATGGCTACACCTTC	CASSQGGGNYGYTF	TRBJ1-2	.	.	TRBV4-1	14
TGTGCCAGCAGTTCTGAACAACAGGGATGGGGCTTTCCACCTTACGAGCAGTACTTC	CASSSEQQGWGFPPYEQYF	TRBJ2-7	.	.	TRBV6-2/TRBV6-3	19
TGTGCCAGCAGCCACAGGGGACCCTCCTACAATGAGCAGTTCTTC	CASSHRGPSYNEQFF	TRBJ2-1	.	TRBD1	TRBV13	15
TGCGCCAGCAACGGGGAGGCCACTGAAGCTTTCTTT	CASNGEATEAFF	TRBJ1-1	.	.	TRBV10-2	12